The 11 T cell receptor beta chains below all came from one sample that was sequenced in a study of T cells in Graves' hyperthyroidism and ophthalmopathy. The CDR3 regions of TCR beta were amplified from RNA transcripts. The TCR CDR3 first-round RT-PCR relied on the HTBI primer set. TCRdb recomputed calls from the multiplex PCR reads with MiXCR, one row per CDR3 protein. This sample has 650,000 to 750,000 distinct CDR3 sequences, with 14% found just once. The sample was blood. These receptors were taken from a woman under 30 with Graves' hyperthyroidism.

The chain employs TRBV4-1 and TRBJ1-1; maybe TRBD1 (6 bases). Trimming shortened V by 6 bases and J by 0 bases, and 14 bases separated the two germline ends. The CDR3 extends over 15 amino acids. The germline V gene has CDR1 MGHRA and CDR2 YSYEKL. The CDR3 nucleotides are TGCGCCAGCAGGCTGTTTGGACAGATGAACACTGAAGCTTTCTTT. As protein: CASRLFGQMNTEAFF.

Regarding this clonotype: A much larger clone sits a single nucleotide away, making a read error possible. V gene TRBV5-1 combines with J gene TRBJ1-1, with D unclear. The CDR3 totals 13 residues. Germline CDR1 SGHRS, CDR2 YFSETQ. V dropped 1 base and J dropped 7 bases, with 11 bases sitting between them. The CDR3 DNA reads TGCGCCAGCAGCTTGACGGGGTTTATTGAAGCTTTCTTT. This gives the protein CASSLTGFIEAFF. Full variable domain (rest looked up from reference TRBV5-1 and TRBJ1-1): KAGVTQTPRYLIKTRGQQVTLSCSPISGHRSVSWYQQTPGQGLQFLFEYFSETQRNKGNFPGRFSGRQFSNSRSEMNVSTLELGDSALYLCASSLTGFIEAFFGQGTRLTVV.

The rearrangement links TRBV27 to TRBJ1-5; 9 bases fit TRBD1. The CDR3 sequence is 16 residues long. Per the germline V gene, CDR1 is MNHEY and CDR2 is SMNVEV (reference sequence). Trimming at V came to 1 base and at J to 4 bases, leaving 5 bases not matched to a gene. The CDR3 sequence: CASSLFWDRENQPQHF. In DNA, the CDR3 is TGTGCCAGCAGTTTATTCTGGGACAGGGAAAATCAGCCCCAGCATTTT.

This clonotype was observed at least ten times. The chain is built from TRBV12-3 or TRBV12-4 and TRBJ1-1; the D is unclear. The germline V and J ends were trimmed by 6 bases and 0 bases, with 11 bases remaining between them. There are 14 residues in the CDR3. This chain's CDR3 is CASRDGDMNTEAFF. The CDR3 region has the DNA TGTGCCAGCAGAGATGGAGACATGAACACTGAAGCTTTCTTT.

This clonotype was picked up many times. The rearrangement links TRBV28 to TRBJ1-6, with 7 bases identical to TRBD1. The J segment lost 6 bases and the V segment lost 6 bases, leaving 8 bases of the junction unmatched. CDR1 and CDR2 from the germline V gene are MDHEN and SYDVKM. CDR3 length: 15 amino acids. The CDR3: CASRDPRQGNSPLHF. In DNA, the CDR3 is TGTGCCAGCAGGGACCCAAGACAGGGTAATTCACCCCTCCACTTT.

This clonotype was counted a few times. CDR3 bases: TGCAGCGTTCGGAACAGCACCGGGGAGCTGTTTTTT. Amino acid sequence: CSVRNSTGELFF. The V gene is TRBV29-1, the J gene TRBJ2-2; D is undetermined. Per the germline V gene, CDR1 is SQVTM and CDR2 is ANQGSEA. The CDR3 is made up of 12 amino acids. Deletions cut 5 bases from V and 4 bases from J, with 8 bases between.

This clonotype was counted a few times. One junction end disagrees with the germline gene, perhaps due to a read error. This sequence joins TRBV7-7 and TRBJ2-5, with 13 bases lining up with TRBD2. From germline, CDR1 is SSHAT and CDR2 FNYEAQ (reference sequence). CDR3 length equals 15 residues. CDR3 DNA: TGTGCCAGCAGCCCCGGGACTAGCGGGACTGAGACCCAGCACTTC. Amino acids: CASSPGTSGTETQHF.

The chain couples TRBV10-2 to TRBJ1-4; D unclear. The ends were cut back, 4 bases at V and 8 bases at J, with 8 bases in the middle. The CDR3 extends over 12 amino acids. Germline V lookup: CDR1 WSHSY, CDR2 SAAADI. In DNA form, the CDR3 reads TGCGCCAGCAGTGGGACGGGCGAAAAACTGTTTTTT. Translation: CASSGTGEKLFF.

V and J are TRBV11-2 and TRBJ2-5; D uncertain. This CDR3 comprises 12 residues. V lost 5 bases and J lost 7, with 11 bases in between. The V gene's germline CDR1 is SGHAT and CDR2 FQNNGV. CDR3 sequence: CASSPLSWTQYF. CDR3 bases: TGTGCCAGCAGCCCCCTAAGCTGGACCCAGTACTTC.

This clonotype was counted ten times or more. The chain links TRBV2 to TRBJ1-2, with TRBD1 matching 8 bases. Germline loops: CDR1 SNHLY, CDR2 FYNNEI. Trimming at V came to 5 bases and at J to 7 bases, leaving 12 bases not matched to a gene. The CDR3 has 15 residues. CDR3 nucleotides: TGTGCCAGCAGTACCGAGTGGACAGGGAACCCTGGCTACACCTTC. It yields the protein CASSTEWTGNPGYTF.

The rearrangement links TRBV24-1 to TRBJ2-4; possible D gene TRBD1, 6 bases. Trimming took off 3 bases at V and 8 bases at J, with 13 bases between the two ends. Germline V CDR1 and CDR2: KGHDR, SFDVKD. The CDR3 is made up of 14 amino acids. The CDR3 protein is CATSDTGLGDIQYF. CDR3 bases: TGTGCCACCAGTGATACAGGGCTTGGCGACATTCAGTACTTC.